Following are 20 T cell receptor beta chains from one sample sequenced in a study of blood T cell repertoires in COVID-19. Profiling relied on immunoSEQ multiplex PCR, and the TCRdb table lists in-frame clones only, not all of them. Counted here are some 120,000 clones, about four fifths occurring once; the ten biggest clones make up 12%. Material: peripheral blood. The receptors were gathered from a man in his sixties with acute or convalescent COVID-19.

The V gene is TRBV19, the J gene TRBJ2-1; 7 nucleotides line up with TRBD2. This CDR3 is built from 14 residues. V was clipped by 5 bases and J by 6 bases; unmatched bases: 7. The germline gives CDR1 LNHDA, CDR2 SQIVND (reference sequence). Written as DNA, the CDR3 is TGTGCCAGTAGTTATGGGGGGGTTACCAATGAGCAGTTCTTC. As protein: CASSYGGVTNEQFF.

This clone appeared many times. The chain couples TRBV29-1 to TRBJ1-2, with 12 positions matching TRBD1. J lost 14 bases, V lost 4 bases, and 11 bases had no gene match. The CDR3 totals 13 residues. CDR1 is SQVTM, CDR2 ANQGSEA, per germline. DNA of the CDR3: TGCAGCGTTGCGGTATCAGGGACAGGGGGCCGGACCTTC. Its protein is CSVAVSGTGGRTF.

The J gene is TRBJ2-7, the V gene TRBV5-1; 8 nucleotides match TRBD1. CDR3 size: 16 residues. The germline gives CDR1 SGHRS, CDR2 YFSETQ. Trimming took 1 base from V and 5 from J; bases not matched to a gene: 11. The CDR3 here is CASSLLVGQGAHEQYF. In DNA, the CDR3 is TGCGCCAGCAGCTTGCTTGTTGGGCAGGGGGCCCACGAGCAGTACTTC.

The chain employs TRBV2 and TRBJ1-2; D is perhaps TRBD1 (5 bases). The CDR3 length is 14 residues. The germline V gene has CDR1 SNHLY and CDR2 FYNNEI. The V end lost 3 bases, the J end lost 4 bases, and 12 bases lay between the germline ends. Written as DNA, the CDR3 is TGTGCCAGCAGTGACCCCAGGGCGTCCTATGGCTACACCTTC. It translates to CASSDPRASYGYTF.

Turning to this clone: The same CDR3 is also encoded by other DNA sequences in this sample. The chain links TRBV20-1 to TRBJ1-5, with 8 bases matching TRBD1. Germline V gene data show CDR1 as DFQATT and CDR2 as SNEGSKA (reference sequence). The CDR3 length is 14 residues. Unmatched junction bases numbered 7, after V lost 3 bases and J lost 6 bases. CDR3 in DNA: TGCAGTGCTAGTCGGCAGGGGGCAGGTCAGCCCCAGCATTTT. Residues: CSASRQGAGQPQHF.

The chain has TRBV11-2 and TRBJ2-5; 9 bases align to TRBD2. V shed 7 bases and J 5 bases; nucleotides not matched to a gene: 14. The V gene's germline CDR1 is SGHAT and CDR2 FQNNGV. The CDR3 runs 16 residues. The CDR3 protein is CASTPGREGLFETQYF. The CDR3 DNA reads as TGTGCCAGCACCCCCGGGCGGGAGGGCCTTTTCGAGACCCAGTACTTC.

The chain carries TRBV7-3 and TRBJ2-3, with 10 nucleotides matching TRBD2. Germline loops: CDR1 SGHTA, CDR2 FQGTGA. Trimming at V came to 10 bases and at J to 4 bases, leaving 14 bases not matched to a gene. This CDR3 is 16 amino acids long. The CDR3 loop reads CATLLSPAGGPDTQYF. CDR3 bases: TGTGCCACCCTCCTTAGCCCAGCGGGAGGGCCAGATACGCAGTATTTT.

The V and J genes are TRBV4-1 and TRBJ2-7, with D perhaps TRBD2 (5 bases). The germline V gene encodes CDR1 MGHRA and CDR2 YSYEKL. Between the trimmed V and J ends, which lost 1 base and 5 bases, there was a span of 9 bases. This CDR3 comprises 13 residues. CDR3 nucleotides: TGCGCCAGCAGCCAAGGAGGGAGCAACGAGCAGTACTTC. This codes for CASSQGGSNEQYF.

The chain employs TRBV9 and TRBJ2-7, with 14 bases that match TRBD2. The junction had 3 bases not matched to a gene; V was cut back by 3 bases and J by 4 bases. The germline V gene has CDR1 SGDLS and CDR2 YYNGEE. This CDR3 comprises 15 residues. The CDR3 nucleotides read TGTGCCAGCAGCGGGGGGACTAGCGGGAGTTACGAGCAGTACTTC. Translated, it gives CASSGGTSGSYEQYF.

The V gene is TRBV6-1, the J gene TRBJ2-2; D uncertain. This CDR3 has 15 amino acids. Germline V CDR1 and CDR2: MNHNS, SASEGT. Between the trimmed V and J ends, which lost 3 bases and 6 bases, there was a span of 14 bases. The CDR3 nucleotides are TGTGCCAGCAGTGAGGGTCCTAGTTGGCCCGGGGAGCTGTTTTTT. Protein product: CASSEGPSWPGELFF.

The J gene is TRBJ1-2, the V gene TRBV12-3 or TRBV12-4; D is possibly TRBD1 (6 bases). V was cut by 6 bases and J by 1 base, with 9 bases left in between. The CDR3 extends over 13 amino acids. The CDR3: CASSRTDNYGYTF. For the CDR3, the DNA is TGTGCCAGCAGCCGGACAGATAACTATGGCTACACCTTC.

The chain is built from TRBV15 and TRBJ1-1, with D maybe TRBD1 (6 bases). This CDR3 has 15 amino acids. Trimming removed 3 bases at V and 4 bases at J, with 15 bases between. Germline assignment: CDR1 LNHNV and CDR2 YYDKDF (reference sequence). The CDR3 spells CATSRDSKEATEAFF. CDR3 in DNA: TGTGCCACCAGCAGGGACAGTAAAGAGGCCACTGAAGCTTTCTTT.

V is TRBV5-4 and J is TRBJ1-4, with 9 bases that match TRBD1. Losses at the gene ends were 1 base for V and 8 bases for J; bases not matched to a gene: 6. Germline CDR1 and CDR2: SGHNT and YYREEE (reference sequence). The CDR3 sequence is 15 residues long. The CDR3 sequence is CASSLWGQGEEKLFF. The CDR3 DNA is TGTGCCAGCAGCTTGTGGGGACAGGGAGAGGAAAAACTGTTTTTT.

The CDR3 sequence: CASSRFDRFRKTQYF. The CDR3 nucleotides read TGTGCCAGCAGTCGATTCGACAGGTTTCGAAAGACCCAGTACTTC. The chain recombines TRBV28 with TRBJ2-5, with D maybe TRBD1 (6 bases). Germline V gene data show CDR1 as MDHEN and CDR2 as SYDVKM. V was cut by 5 bases and J by 6 bases, with 19 bases left in between. The CDR3 totals 15 residues.

Here the CDR3 reads CASSRDRITEAFF. The CDR3 bases are TGTGCCAGCAGCCGAGACAGGATTACTGAAGCTTTCTTT. J is TRBJ1-1 and V is TRBV7-3; weak D call: TRBD1 (6 bases). The V gene lost 5 bases and the J gene lost 5 bases, with 12 bases spanning the gap. Germline CDR1 and CDR2: SGHTA and FQGTGA. This CDR3 is built from 13 residues.

This clone was observed once. This chain joins TRBV5-4 and TRBJ2-5; TRBD2 matches at 8 bases. The V gene end was trimmed by 4 bases and the J gene end by 5 bases; junction bases not matched to a gene: 7. CDR1 and CDR2 (germline): SGHNT, YYREEE (reference sequence). CDR3 length: 14 amino acids. Written as DNA, the CDR3 is TGTGCCAGCAGCGACGGGACTAGGGGCGAGACCCAGTACTTC. Residues: CASSDGTRGETQYF.

The chain recombines TRBV9 with TRBJ2-7; the match to TRBD1 covers 10 bases. CDR3 length: 18 amino acids. CDR1 and CDR2 (germline): SGDLS, YYNGEE. The junction had 14 bases not matched to a gene; V was cut back by 0 bases and J by 5 bases. The CDR3 reads CASSVAPVEGQGSHEQYF. The CDR3 region has the DNA TGTGCCAGCAGCGTAGCTCCTGTAGAGGGACAGGGGTCCCACGAGCAGTACTTC.

V usage is TRBV6-5 and J usage is TRBJ2-1; TRBD1 agrees at 7 bases. From germline, CDR1 is MNHEY and CDR2 SVGAGI. This CDR3 has 16 residues. V shed 4 bases and J 6 bases; nucleotides not matched to a gene: 12. This CDR3 reads CASSSAGTVYRNEQFF. The DNA of the CDR3 is TGTGCCAGCAGTTCAGCCGGGACAGTATACCGCAATGAGCAGTTCTTC.

The V call is TRBV19, the J call TRBJ2-2; D is undetermined. The CDR3 is 15 amino acids. Deletions cut 0 bases from V and 4 bases from J, with 9 bases between. Germline CDR1 is LNHDA and CDR2 is SQIVND (reference sequence). The CDR3 loop is CASSIEVTVTGELFF. The CDR3 DNA follows: TGTGCCAGTAGTATAGAAGTCACAGTCACCGGGGAGCTGTTTTTT. Together with reference TRBV19 and TRBJ2-2, the CDR3 gives the full variable domain: DGGITQSPKYLFRKEGQNVTLSCEQNLNHDAMYWYRQDPGQGLRLIYYSQIVNDFQKGDIAEGYSVSREKKESFPLTVTSAQKNPTAFYLCASSIEVTVTGELFFGEGSRLTVL.

This clone has just one count. The rearrangement uses TRBV6-6 and TRBJ1-5; TRBD1 matches 8 bases. Germline CDR1 and CDR2: MNHNY and SVGAGI (reference sequence). V was pared by 2 bases and J by 8 bases, with 5 bases of the junction left unmatched. This CDR3 is built from 14 residues. The CDR3 sequence is CASSYRSGGEPQHF. For the CDR3, the DNA is TGTGCCAGCAGTTACAGGTCAGGGGGCGAGCCCCAGCATTTT.